The clone carrying this T cell receptor beta chain was seen only a few times. The antigen remains undetermined. Deletions cut 0 bases from V and 3 bases from J, with 11 bases between. The germline V gene has CDR1 SGHVS and CDR2 FNYEAQ. The CDR3 length is 15 residues. These data originate in a study of T cells in Graves' hyperthyroidism and ophthalmopathy. Study-wide background: Any treatment followed the collection of peripheral blood at initial diagnosis.

RNA transcripts gave rise to amplified TCR beta CDR3 regions. During a first-round RT-PCR of the TCR CDR3, the HTBI primer set was used. TCRdb independently ran MiXCR on the multiplex PCR reads; one entry per CDR3 protein. The sample lists around 700,000 distinct CDR3 sequences; over 15% were seen once. Study-wide findings and caveats: Before onset, ophthalmopathy was predicted by the model a median roughly six months earlier. From stable hyperthyroidism, ophthalmopathy was set apart by a 13 V-J model.

Sequencing was performed on blood. The TCR sequence derives from a woman aged 50 to 60 with Graves' hyperthyroidism that later progressed to Graves' ophthalmopathy. The J gene is TRBJ1-1, the V gene TRBV7-6, with D unclear. The CDR3 coding sequence is TGTGCCAGCAGCTTAGCTAGGGATCTGGACACTGAAGCTTTCTTT. Translation gives CASSLARDLDTEAFF.